The rows below give T cell receptor beta chains drawn from one sample of a study of response to subunit inactivated influenza vaccine. TCRdb passed the RT-PCR reads through MiXCR, listing each CDR3 protein once. The data hold almost 250,000 distinct CDR3 sequences, with roughly an eighth observed a single time. This material consisted of non-naive T cells sorted from PBMCs, taken less than 15 days before vaccination. These receptors all come from a man aged 50-60 years who received an inactivated influenza vaccine. Both conserved end residues are part of each CDR3. D genes are given only for firm matches. Rows give clone size only sometimes, using once, few, many, or a class for an expanded clone.

abundance: few; d_gene: .; v_gene: TRBV4-2; j_gene: TRBJ1-2; CDR3aa: CASSQDGGSQSYGYTF; CDR3nt: TGTGCCAGCAGCCAAGATGGAGGTTCCCAATCCTATGGCTACACCTTC
abundance: few; d_gene: TRBD2; v_gene: TRBV6-2/TRBV6-3; j_gene: TRBJ2-1; CDR3aa: CASRGFSGRGTYNEQFF; CDR3nt: TGTGCCAGCAGGGGGTTCAGCGGGAGGGGGACCTACAATGAGCAGTTCTTC
abundance: many; d_gene: TRBD2; v_gene: TRBV12-3/TRBV12-4; j_gene: TRBJ2-3; CDR3aa: CASSLEGLVADTQYF; CDR3nt: TGTGCCAGCAGTTTGGAGGGACTAGTCGCAGATACGCAGTATTTT
abundance: few; d_gene: .; v_gene: TRBV6-1; j_gene: TRBJ2-3; CDR3aa: CASSLDFSSTDTQYF; CDR3nt: TGTGCCAGCAGCCTCGACTTTTCTAGCACAGATACGCAGTATTTT
abundance: many; d_gene: .; v_gene: TRBV4-1; j_gene: TRBJ2-1; CDR3aa: CASSQGPVGGSYNEQFF; CDR3nt: TGCGCCAGCAGCCAAGGACCCGTAGGGGGCTCCTACAATGAGCAGTTCTTC
abundance: few; d_gene: .; v_gene: TRBV9; j_gene: TRBJ2-2; CDR3aa: CASSLARQATPNTGELFF; CDR3nt: TGTGCCAGCAGCCTCGCCCGACAGGCCACACCGAACACCGGGGAGCTGTTTTTT
abundance: .; d_gene: .; v_gene: TRBV28; j_gene: TRBJ2-7; CDR3aa: CASSPAGRRGSYEQYF; CDR3nt: TGTGCCAGCAGTCCCGCCGGGAGACGGGGCTCCTACGAGCAGTACTTC
abundance: few; d_gene: .; v_gene: TRBV6-1; j_gene: TRBJ1-6; CDR3aa: CASSEAHRRANSPLHF; CDR3nt: TGTGCCAGCAGTGAAGCGCACAGGCGGGCGAATTCACCCCTCCACTTT
abundance: many; d_gene: TRBD2; v_gene: TRBV5-6; j_gene: TRBJ2-7; CDR3aa: CASRHREGLYEQYF; CDR3nt: TGTGCCAGCAGGCACCGGGAGGGATTATACGAGCAGTACTTC
abundance: many; d_gene: .; v_gene: TRBV5-1; j_gene: TRBJ2-7; CDR3aa: CASSDSSNSYEQYF; CDR3nt: TGCGCCAGCAGCGACAGCTCCAACTCCTACGAGCAGTACTTC
abundance: few; d_gene: TRBD1; v_gene: TRBV10-3; j_gene: TRBJ2-3; CDR3aa: CAIKEGTGGPDTQYF; CDR3nt: TGTGCCATCAAAGAAGGGACAGGGGGCCCAGATACGCAGTATTTT
abundance: .; d_gene: TRBD2; v_gene: TRBV11-2; j_gene: TRBJ2-1; CDR3aa: CASSPAWTSGLEQFF; CDR3nt: TGTGCCAGCAGCCCCGCCTGGACTAGCGGATTAGAGCAGTTCTTC
abundance: .; d_gene: .; v_gene: TRBV28; j_gene: TRBJ2-7; CDR3aa: CASRGSYEQYF; CDR3nt: TGTGCCAGCAGGGGGTCCTACGAGCAGTACTTC
abundance: .; d_gene: .; v_gene: TRBV28; j_gene: TRBJ1-5; CDR3aa: CASSLLPRNQPQHF; CDR3nt: TGTGCCAGCAGTTTATTGCCAAGGAATCAGCCCCAGCATTTT